The rows below give T cell receptor beta chains drawn from one sample of a study of OX40 agonist ivuxolimab in advanced cancers. TCRdb's table, derived via immunoSEQ multiplex PCR, lists solely in-frame clones and lacks some. The table lists approximately 63,000 clones, 86% of them singletons, with about 1% in the top ten. Material: CD4+ or CD8+ T cells sorted from blood, obtained in a trial of the OX40 agonist ivuxolimab. These receptors originate from an adult with an advanced solid tumor such as melanoma, head and neck, liver or kidney cancer. The CDR3 runs from the conserved cysteine through the conserved F or W. The D gene is left open where the match is weak.

v_gene	d_gene	CDR3aa
TRBV6-1	NA	CASSGTMTGEQFF
TRBV5-3	TRBD2	CARSLCSGRAPSTDTQYF
TRBV18	NA	CASSPQAPGGGGETQYF
TRBV6-5	NA	CASRVDWEAYEQYF
TRBV5-1	NA	CASSSREINTEAFF
TRBV5-1	TRBD1	CASSLGSGTGVSYEQYF
TRBV19	NA	CASSILPDSNEQFF
TRBV12-5	TRBD2	CASGSGLAGGGETQYF
TRBV20-1	NA	CSATRDEQFF
TRBV6-6	NA	CASSYVGGAGNQPQHF
TRBV6-1	TRBD1	CASRSGGFTEAFF
TRBV6-1	TRBD2	CASETGGDTGELFF
TRBV18	NA	CASSPLGGVAGYTF
TRBV5-1	TRBD2	CASSAGLAGGSVETQYF
TRBV19	TRBD1	CASTDRGKFSNQPQHF
TRBV21-1	NA	CASSPPREPSRAEAFF
TRBV7-9	NA	CASSLWGTEEQYF
TRBV7-7	TRBD2	CASSLYPGGRETQYF
TRBV2	TRBD1	CASSFGQGGAFF
TRBV4-1	TRBD2	CASSPGLAGASHEQFF
TRBV19	TRBD2	CASSNAGGHNEQFF
TRBV30	TRBD1	CAWSFWVGQGVAEAFF
TRBV7-2	NA	CASSLVWDSGELFF
TRBV27	TRBD2	CASSLQASGLPYEQYF
TRBV2	NA	CASRRRSNQPQHF
TRBV6-1	NA	CASSVSSYEQYF
TRBV30	NA	CAWSGQGGEKLFF
TRBV5-1	TRBD2	CASSSVAGGIYEQYF
TRBV27	TRBD1	CASSTQQGLYGYTF
TRBV4-1	NA	CASSQDPSSGGTQYF
TRBV7-9	TRBD1	CASTPTGGAVDTQYF
TRBV5-1	NA	CASSQTMNTEAFF
TRBV5-1	NA	CASSLDRGGTGELFF
TRBV28	TRBD1	CASRPSGQGVYNEQFF
TRBV29-1	TRBD1	CSVLIRTGGAYEQYF
TRBV10-3	TRBD2	CAISGRLAGTVYEQYF
TRBV28	TRBD2	CASNRLAGGVETQYF
TRBV19	TRBD1	CASSTNQGAGNQPQHF
TRBV27	TRBD2	CASSSPAGGQDTQYF
TRBV2	TRBD2	CASRASGGSYNEQFF
TRBV27	TRBD1	CASRWAGTGLETQYF
TRBV2	NA	CASSEALKGAGNTIYF